This TCR beta chain was obtained from a study of cytomegalovirus exposure and HLA in healthy donors. A multiplex PCR was run with 60 Vbeta primers and 13 Jbeta primers. Assay used: immunoSEQ multiplex PCR; TCRdb lists only in-frame clones, some missing. The sample lists 150,000 to 200,000 clones; roughly 85% were seen once. The sequence derives from a woman in her 50s in good health and CMV-seronegative. The sample comprised PBMCs.

The CDR3 nucleotides are TGTGCCAGTAGTATGGCCGACAGGGACCGCAATCAGCCCCAGCATTTT. Translation gives CASSMADRDRNQPQHF. V is TRBV19 and J is TRBJ1-5, with 7 bases fitting TRBD1. The germline CDR1 and CDR2 sequences are LNHDA and SQIVND (reference sequence). The CDR3 runs 16 residues. J lost 2 bases, V lost 3 bases, and 7 bases had no gene match.